This T cell receptor (beta chain) came from a study of CD8 T cells in Susac syndrome. Study-wide results and caveats: The authors acknowledged that the study's TCR sequencing and HLA analysis involved relatively few individuals.

The study used healthy donors as controls matched for age and sex. FACS enriched CD8+ TEMRA cells, while bulk CD8+ and CD4+ were negatively isolated. Remarks on this clonotype: Its antigen remains unknown. Compared with germline, one end of the junction differs, possibly owing to a read error.

Reverse transcription used about 0.5 to 1 ug RNA and random hexamers. By means of immunoSEQ multiplex PCR, TCR beta CDR3 spanning 54 Vbeta and 13 Jbeta underwent amplification. TCRdb called the immunoSEQ multiplex PCR reads again in MiXCR, with one record for every CDR3 protein. The top ten clones hold 0.3% to 0.4% of a sample with about 90,000 distinct CDR3 sequences, 90% to 95% of them seen once. This CDR3 comprises 15 residues. The germline V gene encodes CDR1 MNHEY and CDR2 SVGEGT. The V and J genes are TRBV6-2 or TRBV6-3 and TRBJ2-6; D is undetermined. This clonotype originated in a human donor in good health. The sample consisted of CD8+ T cells from PBMCs. The CDR3 DNA sequence: TGTGCCGGCAGTGGCGATCTCTCTGGGGCCAACGTCCTGACTTTC. This gives the protein CAGSGDLSGANVLTF.